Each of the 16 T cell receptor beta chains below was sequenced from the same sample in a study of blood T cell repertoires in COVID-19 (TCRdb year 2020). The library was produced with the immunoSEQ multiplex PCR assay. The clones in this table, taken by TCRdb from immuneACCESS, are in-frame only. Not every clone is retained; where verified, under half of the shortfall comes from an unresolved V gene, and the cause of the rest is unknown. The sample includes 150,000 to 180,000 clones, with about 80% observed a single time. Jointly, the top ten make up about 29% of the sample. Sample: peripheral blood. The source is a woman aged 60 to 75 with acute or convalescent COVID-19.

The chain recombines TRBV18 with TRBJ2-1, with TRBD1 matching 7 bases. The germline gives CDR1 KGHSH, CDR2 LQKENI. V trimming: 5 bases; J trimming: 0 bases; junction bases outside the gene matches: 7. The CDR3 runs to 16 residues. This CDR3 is CASSYTGASSYNEQFF. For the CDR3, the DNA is TGTGCCAGCTCATACACAGGGGCGAGCTCCTACAATGAGCAGTTCTTC.

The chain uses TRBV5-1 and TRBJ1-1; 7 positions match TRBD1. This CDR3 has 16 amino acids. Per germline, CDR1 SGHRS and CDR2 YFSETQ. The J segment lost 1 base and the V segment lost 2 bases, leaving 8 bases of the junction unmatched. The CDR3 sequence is CASSLQGWVGNTEAFF. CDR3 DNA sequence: TGCGCCAGCAGCTTACAGGGGTGGGTGGGGAACACTGAAGCTTTCTTT.

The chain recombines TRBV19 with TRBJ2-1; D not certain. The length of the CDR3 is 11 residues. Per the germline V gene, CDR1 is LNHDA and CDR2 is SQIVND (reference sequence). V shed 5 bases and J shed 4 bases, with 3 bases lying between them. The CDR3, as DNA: TGTGCCAGTAGTCTTTACAATGAGCAGTTCTTC. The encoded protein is CASSLYNEQFF.

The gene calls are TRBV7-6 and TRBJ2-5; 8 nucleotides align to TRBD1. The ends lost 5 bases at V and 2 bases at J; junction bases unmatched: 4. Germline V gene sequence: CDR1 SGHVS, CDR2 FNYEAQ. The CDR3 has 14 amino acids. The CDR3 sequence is CASSRRTGQETQYF. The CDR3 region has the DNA TGTGCCAGCAGCAGGCGGACAGGGCAAGAGACCCAGTACTTC.

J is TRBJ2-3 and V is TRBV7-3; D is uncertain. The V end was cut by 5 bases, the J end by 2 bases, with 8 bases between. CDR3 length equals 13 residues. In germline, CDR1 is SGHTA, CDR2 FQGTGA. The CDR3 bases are TGTGCCAGCAGCCAGGCGAACACAGATACGCAGTATTTT. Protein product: CASSQANTDTQYF.

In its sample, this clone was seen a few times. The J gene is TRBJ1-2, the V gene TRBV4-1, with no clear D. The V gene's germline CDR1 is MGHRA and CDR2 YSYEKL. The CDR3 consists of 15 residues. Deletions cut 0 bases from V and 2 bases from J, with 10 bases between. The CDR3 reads CASSQDVNSNYGYTF. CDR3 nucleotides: TGCGCCAGCAGCCAAGATGTGAACAGCAACTATGGCTACACCTTC.

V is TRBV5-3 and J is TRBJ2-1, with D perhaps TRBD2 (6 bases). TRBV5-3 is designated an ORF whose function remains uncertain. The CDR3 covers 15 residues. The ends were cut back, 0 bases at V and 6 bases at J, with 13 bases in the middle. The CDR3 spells CARSLEGGSPNEQFF. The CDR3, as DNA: TGTGCCAGAAGCTTGGAGGGAGGTAGCCCCAATGAGCAGTTCTTC.

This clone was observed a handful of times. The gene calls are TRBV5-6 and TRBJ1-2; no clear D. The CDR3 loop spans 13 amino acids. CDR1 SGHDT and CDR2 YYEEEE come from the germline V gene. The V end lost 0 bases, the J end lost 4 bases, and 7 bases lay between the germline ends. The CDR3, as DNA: TGTGCCAGCAGCTTGGCTAGTCTCTATGGCTACACCTTC. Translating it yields CASSLASLYGYTF.

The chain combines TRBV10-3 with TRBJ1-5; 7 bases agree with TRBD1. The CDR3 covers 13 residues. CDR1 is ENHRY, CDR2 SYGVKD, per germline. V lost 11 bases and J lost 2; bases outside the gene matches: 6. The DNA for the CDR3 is TGTGCCGTCCAGGGGGAGGGCAATCAGCCCCAGCATTTT. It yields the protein CAVQGEGNQPQHF.

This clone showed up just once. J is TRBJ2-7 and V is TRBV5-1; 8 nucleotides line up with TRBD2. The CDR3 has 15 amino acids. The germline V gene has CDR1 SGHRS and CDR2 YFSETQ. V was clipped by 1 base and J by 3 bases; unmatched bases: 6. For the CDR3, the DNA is TGCGCCAGCAGCTTGACAGCGGGGGACCTCTACGAGCAGTACTTC. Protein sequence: CASSLTAGDLYEQYF. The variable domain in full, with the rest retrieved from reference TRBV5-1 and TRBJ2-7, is KAGVTQTPRYLIKTRGQQVTLSCSPISGHRSVSWYQQTPGQGLQFLFEYFSETQRNKGNFPGRFSGRQFSNSRSEMNVSTLELGDSALYLCASSLTAGDLYEQYFGPGTRLTVT.

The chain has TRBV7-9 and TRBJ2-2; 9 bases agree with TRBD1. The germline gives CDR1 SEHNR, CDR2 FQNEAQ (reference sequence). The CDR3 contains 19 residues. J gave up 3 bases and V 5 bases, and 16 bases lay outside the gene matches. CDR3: CASSPLWDRDFSDTGELFF. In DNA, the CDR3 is TGTGCCAGCAGCCCCCTTTGGGACAGGGATTTTTCGGACACCGGGGAGCTGTTTTTT.

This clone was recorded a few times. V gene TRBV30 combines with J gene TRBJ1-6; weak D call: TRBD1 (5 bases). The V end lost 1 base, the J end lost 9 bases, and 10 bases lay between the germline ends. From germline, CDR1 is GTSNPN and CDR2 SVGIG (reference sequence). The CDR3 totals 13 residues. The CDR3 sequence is CAWSDRTISPLHF. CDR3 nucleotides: TGTGCCTGGAGTGACAGGACGATTTCACCCCTCCACTTT.

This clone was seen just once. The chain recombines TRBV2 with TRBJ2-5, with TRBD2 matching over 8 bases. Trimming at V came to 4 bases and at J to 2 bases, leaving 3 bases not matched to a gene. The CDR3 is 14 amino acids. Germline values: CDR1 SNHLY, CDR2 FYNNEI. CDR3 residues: CASSVASGQETQYF. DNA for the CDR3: TGTGCCAGCAGTGTGGCTAGCGGGCAAGAGACCCAGTACTTC.

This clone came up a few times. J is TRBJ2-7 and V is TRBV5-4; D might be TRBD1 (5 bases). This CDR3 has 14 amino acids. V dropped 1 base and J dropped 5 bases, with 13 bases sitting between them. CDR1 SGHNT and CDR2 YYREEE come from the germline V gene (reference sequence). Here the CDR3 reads CASSLSGPRNEQYF. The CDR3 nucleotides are TGTGCCAGCAGCTTGTCAGGGCCACGAAACGAGCAGTACTTC.

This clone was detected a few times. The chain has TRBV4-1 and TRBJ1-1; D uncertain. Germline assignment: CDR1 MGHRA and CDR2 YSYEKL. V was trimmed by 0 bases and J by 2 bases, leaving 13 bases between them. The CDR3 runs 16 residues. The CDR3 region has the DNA TGCGCCAGCAGCCAAGAGGCCCCAGGTTCTAACACTGAAGCTTTCTTT. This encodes CASSQEAPGSNTEAFF.

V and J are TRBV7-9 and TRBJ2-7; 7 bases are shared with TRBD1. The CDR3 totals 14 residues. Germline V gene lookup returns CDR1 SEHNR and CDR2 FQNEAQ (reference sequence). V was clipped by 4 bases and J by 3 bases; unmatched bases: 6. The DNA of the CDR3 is TGTGCCAGCAGCTCCAGGGGGATCCACTACGAGCAGTACTTC. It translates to CASSSRGIHYEQYF.